The clone carrying this TCR beta chain was seen a few times. No antigen is known for it. This record comes from a study of STAT5B mutations in CD4+ large granular lymphocyte leukemia. Study details: Among healthy controls, a particular HLA allele went with more CDR3 'QG' motifs.

Profiled with immunoSEQ multiplex PCR; TCRdb holds only in-frame clones, not every one. The data contain about 35,000 clones, more than 60% of them seen just once; the ten biggest clones take up roughly 2.1%. Looked up from germline, CDR1 is SEHNR and CDR2 is FQNEAQ (reference sequence). CDR3 size: 14 residues. V lost 0 bases, J lost 7 bases, and 7 bases lay in between. Study-wide results and caveats: Main leukemic clonotypes were patient-specific, but roughly 23% appeared at low frequency elsewhere. Patient CD4-sorted repertoires looked more clonal than healthy CD4+ repertoires, even without putative leukemic clones. Top patient clones used TRBV06 genes more often: 8/27 versus 2/35 in controls.

The chain carries TRBV7-9 and TRBJ1-6; no clear D gene. This sequence originates from a human donor in good health. Material: CD4+ T cells from blood buffy coats. The CDR3 DNA sequence: TGTGCCAGCAGCTTAGCGGGAACGAATTCACCCCTCCACTTT. Translating it yields CASSLAGTNSPLHF.